The 12 T cell receptor beta chains given below trace back to one sample, sequenced in a study of blood T cell repertoires in COVID-19. Generated by immunoSEQ multiplex PCR, the TCRdb table keeps only in-frame clones and is missing some. The data show about 110,000 clones, with approximately 82% seen just once and roughly 3.8% held by the top ten. Source material: peripheral blood. The receptors derive from a woman older than 75 with acute or convalescent COVID-19.

This chain joins TRBV11-3 and TRBJ2-3; 8 bases line up with TRBD2. CDR1 is SGHNT, CDR2 YENEEA, per germline. This CDR3 has 16 residues. V dropped 1 base and J dropped 0; count of bases not matched to a gene: 3. CDR3 DNA: TGTGCCAGCAGCTTAGGCGGGGGGTCTAGCACAGATACGCAGTATTTT. Translated: CASSLGGGSSTDTQYF.

The count of this clone is one. This chain uses TRBV14 with TRBJ2-7; 10 bases align to TRBD2. The CDR3 spans 17 residues. Germline-derived CDR1 and CDR2 are SGHDN and FVKESK. J lost 6 bases, V lost 1 base, and 12 bases had no gene match. Written as DNA, the CDR3 is TGTGCCAGCAGCCAAGTGGGGATGGGGAGCGGGAGGGGCGAGCAGTACTTC. Protein product: CASSQVGMGSGRGEQYF.

This clone was observed once. CDR3 nucleotides: TGTGCCAGCAGCCCCACAACGAACTCCTACGAGCAGTACTTC. Amino acid sequence: CASSPTTNSYEQYF. V is TRBV27 and J is TRBJ2-7; D is unclear. The length of the CDR3 is 14 residues. The V end lost 6 bases, the J end lost 0 bases, and 12 bases lay between the germline ends. Per the germline V gene, CDR1 is MNHEY and CDR2 is SMNVEV (reference sequence).

The rearrangement uses TRBV7-2 and TRBJ1-2; the D gene is possibly TRBD1 (5 bases). In germline, CDR1 is SGHTA, CDR2 FQGNSA. V gave up 6 bases and J gave up 6 bases, with 14 bases separating them. CDR3 length: 13 residues. In DNA form, the CDR3 reads TGTGCCAGCAGGGAGACAGAGGTTAATGGCTACACCTTC. Residues: CASRETEVNGYTF.

This chain uses TRBV5-1 with TRBJ1-1; 8 nucleotides align to TRBD1. This CDR3 has 14 amino acids. The ends lost 4 bases at V and 0 bases at J; junction bases unmatched: 2. Germline V gene data show CDR1 as SGHRS and CDR2 as YFSETQ. CDR3 sequence reads: CASSQGQVNTEAFF. CDR3 DNA sequence: TGCGCCAGCAGCCAGGGACAGGTGAACACTGAAGCTTTCTTT.

The V gene is TRBV7-6, the J gene TRBJ1-3; 10 nucleotides match TRBD1. Germline V gene sequence: CDR1 SGHVS, CDR2 FNYEAQ. CDR3 length: 16 residues. The V segment lost 1 base and the J segment 4 bases; nucleotides outside the gene matches: 4. This chain's CDR3 is CASSLGQGASGNTIYF. CDR3 coding DNA: TGTGCCAGCAGCTTAGGACAGGGGGCGAGCGGAAACACCATATATTTT.

The gene calls are TRBV5-6 and TRBJ2-2; no definite D call. Deletions cut 4 bases from V and 6 bases from J, with 7 bases between. The CDR3 sequence is 12 residues long. Germline V lookup: CDR1 SGHDT, CDR2 YYEEEE. CDR3 sequence (DNA): TGTGCCAGCAGCCCTCTTGCCGGGGAGCTGTTTTTT. Protein: CASSPLAGELFF. The full variable domain, its missing parts supplied by reference TRBV5-6 and TRBJ2-2, is DAGVTQSPTHLIKTRGQQVTLRCSPKSGHDTVSWYQQALGQGPQFIFQYYEEEERQRGNFPDRFSGHQFPNYSSELNVNALLLGDSALYLCASSPLAGELFFGEGSRLTVL.

The chain carries TRBV30 and TRBJ1-4; 7 bases fit TRBD1. CDR1 is GTSNPN, CDR2 SVGIG, per germline (reference sequence). Germline trimming cut 2 bases from V and 5 bases from J; bases unmatched to any gene: 5. CDR3 length equals 14 residues. The CDR3 region has the DNA TGTGCCTGGAGTAAAACGGGACAGAATGAAAAACTGTTTTTT. Its protein is CAWSKTGQNEKLFF.

This clone was counted only a few times. The genes are TRBV7-8 and TRBJ2-2; 12 bases align to TRBD2. The junction had 11 bases not matched to a gene; V was cut back by 5 bases and J by 4 bases. Germline CDR1 and CDR2: SGHVS and FQNEAQ. The CDR3 has 18 amino acids. The CDR3 DNA is TGTGCCAGCAGCCCACCTAGCGGGAGGGCCGTGGGCACCGGGGAGCTGTTTTTT. Its translation is CASSPPSGRAVGTGELFF.

The V and J genes are TRBV13 and TRBJ2-5, with 12 bases matching TRBD2. Germline CDR1 PRHDT, CDR2 FYEKMQ (reference sequence). The CDR3 runs to 15 residues. The trim removed 5 bases at V and 5 bases at J, leaving 6 bases unmatched. This chain's CDR3 is CASSQLAGGMETQYF. The DNA of the CDR3 is TGTGCCAGCAGCCAACTAGCGGGGGGAATGGAGACCCAGTACTTC.

The rearrangement links TRBV18 to TRBJ2-2; 8 bases match TRBD2. Germline lookup yields CDR1 KGHSH and CDR2 LQKENI. J gave up 1 base and V 1 base, and 8 bases lay outside the gene matches. CDR3 length: 18 amino acids. This CDR3 reads CASSPLEGLAWNTGELFF. The CDR3 DNA reads TGTGCCAGCTCACCACTTGAAGGACTAGCCTGGAACACCGGGGAGCTGTTTTTT.

V gene TRBV5-4 combines with J gene TRBJ1-6; a weak D match, TRBD1 (5 bases). Germline V gene lookup returns CDR1 SGHNT and CDR2 YYREEE (reference sequence). The V gene lost 0 bases and the J gene lost 17 bases, with 12 bases spanning the gap. The length of the CDR3 is 12 residues. Here the CDR3 DNA reads TGTGCCAGCAGCTTGGGTCAGGCGGGGGTCCACTTT. Its protein is CASSLGQAGVHF.